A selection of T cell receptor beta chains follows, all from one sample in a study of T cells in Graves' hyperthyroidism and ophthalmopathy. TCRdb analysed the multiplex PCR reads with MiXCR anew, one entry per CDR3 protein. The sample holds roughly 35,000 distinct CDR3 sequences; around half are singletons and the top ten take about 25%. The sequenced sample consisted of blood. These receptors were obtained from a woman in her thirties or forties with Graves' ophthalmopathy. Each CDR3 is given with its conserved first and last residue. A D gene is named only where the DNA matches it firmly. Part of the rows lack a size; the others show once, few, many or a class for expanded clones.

CDR3nt: TGCAGTGCTAGAGGGACAGGCTATAGCAATCAGCCCCAGCATTTT
CDR3aa: CSARGTGYSNQPQHF
d_gene: TRBD1
abundance: -
v_gene: TRBV20-1
j_gene: TRBJ1-5

CDR3nt: TGTGCCAGCAGCTCGTTTGCGGGAGGGACCTACGAGCAGTACTTC
CDR3aa: CASSSFAGGTYEQYF
d_gene: TRBD2
abundance: once
v_gene: TRBV7-9
j_gene: TRBJ2-7

CDR3nt: TGTGCCAGCAGCCTTACAGCGGGCGGTGAAGCTTTCTTT
CDR3aa: CASSLTAGGEAFF
d_gene: -
abundance: many
v_gene: TRBV7-9
j_gene: TRBJ1-1

CDR3nt: TGTGCCTGGAGTACCAGCGGGGCCAAAAACATTCAGTACTTC
CDR3aa: CAWSTSGAKNIQYF
d_gene: -
abundance: few
v_gene: TRBV30
j_gene: TRBJ2-4

CDR3nt: TGCAGCGTTGAAAGGGTACTAGCGGGAGGTCGGGAGCAGTTCTTC
CDR3aa: CSVERVLAGGREQFF
d_gene: TRBD2
abundance: medium-sized
v_gene: TRBV29-1
j_gene: TRBJ2-1

CDR3nt: TGTGCCATCAGTCCGGGACAGGGGGAGACCCAGTACTTC
CDR3aa: CAISPGQGETQYF
d_gene: TRBD1
abundance: many
v_gene: TRBV10-3
j_gene: TRBJ2-5

CDR3nt: TGTGCCAGCAGCACCCGCAGGGGGAACGGCAATCAGCAGTACTTC
CDR3aa: CASSTRRGNGNQQYF
d_gene: TRBD1
abundance: -
v_gene: TRBV7-8
j_gene: TRBJ2-7

CDR3nt: TGTGCCAGTACCGTGGGGGTGACAGTAAATCAGCCCCAGCATTTT
CDR3aa: CASTVGVTVNQPQHF
d_gene: -
abundance: -
v_gene: TRBV19
j_gene: TRBJ1-5

CDR3nt: TGTGCCAGCAGTTCCGCCGAGGTTTATTTT
CDR3aa: CASSSAEVYF
d_gene: -
abundance: -
v_gene: TRBV28
j_gene: TRBJ1-3

CDR3nt: TGTGCCAGCAGCGCTCGCGGGGGACAGGCTTACCAAGAGACCCAGTACTTC
CDR3aa: CASSARGGQAYQETQYF
d_gene: -
abundance: many
v_gene: TRBV9
j_gene: TRBJ2-5

CDR3nt: TGCAGTGCTAGTGGGCTAGCGGGAGGGACCTACGAGCAGTACTTC
CDR3aa: CSASGLAGGTYEQYF
d_gene: TRBD2
abundance: -
v_gene: TRBV20-1
j_gene: TRBJ2-7

CDR3nt: TGTGCCAGCAGTTACAGGGGGGGCGATCAGCCCCAGCATTTT
CDR3aa: CASSYRGGDQPQHF
d_gene: -
abundance: many
v_gene: TRBV6-2/TRBV6-3
j_gene: TRBJ1-5

CDR3nt: TGCGCCAGCAGCTTGTCAGGGGAGAACCAAGAGACCCAGTACTTC
CDR3aa: CASSLSGENQETQYF
d_gene: -
abundance: many
v_gene: TRBV5-1
j_gene: TRBJ2-5

CDR3nt: TGTGCCAGCAGCTTTGGTTTGGCGGGGGAGACCCAGTACTTC
CDR3aa: CASSFGLAGETQYF
d_gene: -
abundance: many
v_gene: TRBV7-2
j_gene: TRBJ2-5

CDR3nt: TGTGCCAGCAGCCCTACGCGGACTAGTGGGGGCGAGCAGTACTTC
CDR3aa: CASSPTRTSGGEQYF
d_gene: TRBD2
abundance: -
v_gene: TRBV7-9
j_gene: TRBJ2-7

CDR3nt: TGCAGCGTTGGGGATTTGACCGGGCAGTACTTC
CDR3aa: CSVGDLTGQYF
d_gene: -
abundance: -
v_gene: TRBV29-1
j_gene: TRBJ2-7

CDR3nt: TGTGCCACCAGCCCACTAGAGGGGGGCAGCACAGATACGCAGTATTTT
CDR3aa: CATSPLEGGSTDTQYF
d_gene: -
abundance: -
v_gene: TRBV24-1
j_gene: TRBJ2-3

CDR3nt: TGTGCCACCAGCAGAGATAGAACAGACCCACGGCAGTTCTTC
CDR3aa: CATSRDRTDPRQFF
d_gene: -
abundance: -
v_gene: TRBV15
j_gene: TRBJ2-1

CDR3nt: TGTGCCAGCTCTGGGGACAGTGACACTGAAGCTTTCTTT
CDR3aa: CASSGDSDTEAFF
d_gene: TRBD1
abundance: few
v_gene: TRBV28
j_gene: TRBJ1-1

CDR3nt: TGTGCCAGTACCCCACAAGGGGCCGGTGTGTTCTTC
CDR3aa: CASTPQGAGVFF
d_gene: -
abundance: many
v_gene: TRBV5-5
j_gene: TRBJ2-1

CDR3nt: TGTGCCAGTAGTAGCAGGGACGGCTTCAATCAGCCCCAGCATTTT
CDR3aa: CASSSRDGFNQPQHF
d_gene: -
abundance: -
v_gene: TRBV21-1
j_gene: TRBJ1-5

CDR3nt: TGTGCCAGCAGTGCTAGAGAGCGGGGACTCGAGCAGTACTTC
CDR3aa: CASSARERGLEQYF
d_gene: TRBD2
abundance: -
v_gene: TRBV25-1
j_gene: TRBJ2-7

CDR3nt: TGTGCCAGCAGCTTATTTAAGGGGGGAAATACGCAGTATTTT
CDR3aa: CASSLFKGGNTQYF
d_gene: -
abundance: many
v_gene: TRBV7-9
j_gene: TRBJ2-3

CDR3nt: TGCAGTGCCCGGGACACCTCCTACGAGCAGTACTTC
CDR3aa: CSARDTSYEQYF
d_gene: -
abundance: -
v_gene: TRBV20-1
j_gene: TRBJ2-7

CDR3nt: TGTGCTAGTGGTTTGGTACCAGGTTACGAGCAGTACTTC
CDR3aa: CASGLVPGYEQYF
d_gene: -
abundance: many
v_gene: TRBV12-5
j_gene: TRBJ2-7

CDR3nt: TGTGCCAGCAGCTCCACCGGGGGCCGCCAGGGAGAGATCCAGTACTTC
CDR3aa: CASSSTGGRQGEIQYF
d_gene: -
abundance: -
v_gene: TRBV7-3
j_gene: TRBJ2-5

CDR3nt: TGCAGTGCCGGAAGCGGGAGCTACGAGCAGTACTTC
CDR3aa: CSAGSGSYEQYF
d_gene: TRBD2
abundance: -
v_gene: TRBV20-1
j_gene: TRBJ2-7

CDR3nt: TGTGCCAGCAGTTCCCCGCTAGCGGGAGGCACAGATACGCAGTATTTT
CDR3aa: CASSSPLAGGTDTQYF
d_gene: TRBD2
abundance: -
v_gene: TRBV27
j_gene: TRBJ2-3

CDR3nt: TGTGCCAGCAGTGTGGGACGTCGGTTTGAGACCCAGTACTTC
CDR3aa: CASSVGRRFETQYF
d_gene: -
abundance: many
v_gene: TRBV12-3/TRBV12-4
j_gene: TRBJ2-5

CDR3nt: TGTGCCATCAGTGAGCGGCTGCTTATGGAGGGCTCTGGAAACACCATATATTTT
CDR3aa: CAISERLLMEGSGNTIYF
d_gene: -
abundance: -
v_gene: TRBV10-3
j_gene: TRBJ1-3

CDR3nt: TGTGCCAGCAGCCCTCGGACTAGCGGGGGGGTGGAGACCCAGTACTTC
CDR3aa: CASSPRTSGGVETQYF
d_gene: TRBD2
abundance: many
v_gene: TRBV7-9
j_gene: TRBJ2-5

CDR3nt: TGTGCCAGCAGCCCTTCTTGGGGACTGGATAATGAAAAACTGTTTTTT
CDR3aa: CASSPSWGLDNEKLFF
d_gene: -
abundance: -
v_gene: TRBV9
j_gene: TRBJ1-4

CDR3nt: TGTGCCAGCAGCCCGGCCAGGAACGGTCGCGATACGCAGTATTTT
CDR3aa: CASSPARNGRDTQYF
d_gene: -
abundance: many
v_gene: TRBV5-4
j_gene: TRBJ2-3

CDR3nt: TGTGCCAGCCAGGGACAGGGGTATGGCTACACCTTC
CDR3aa: CASQGQGYGYTF
d_gene: TRBD1
abundance: few
v_gene: TRBV7-2
j_gene: TRBJ1-2

CDR3nt: TGTGCCAGCAGCCCGAGGGGGGGTATTTCACCCCTCCACTTT
CDR3aa: CASSPRGGISPLHF
d_gene: -
abundance: -
v_gene: TRBV11-1
j_gene: TRBJ1-6

CDR3nt: TGTGCCAGCAGCCAGTCGAGGAACACCATATATTTT
CDR3aa: CASSQSRNTIYF
d_gene: -
abundance: many
v_gene: TRBV3-1
j_gene: TRBJ1-3

CDR3nt: TGTGCCAGCAGCCTTCATGGACAGGGGGCGTCCGGTGGCTACACCTTC
CDR3aa: CASSLHGQGASGGYTF
d_gene: TRBD1
abundance: many
v_gene: TRBV7-9
j_gene: TRBJ1-2

CDR3nt: TGTGCCAGCAGTGCCCGTTTTGCGGTCTACGAGCAGTACTTC
CDR3aa: CASSARFAVYEQYF
d_gene: -
abundance: few
v_gene: TRBV27
j_gene: TRBJ2-7

CDR3nt: TGTGCCAGCAGCCGTAGGGCCGGGACTAGCGGGTTTGATACGCAGTATTTT
CDR3aa: CASSRRAGTSGFDTQYF
d_gene: TRBD2
abundance: -
v_gene: TRBV7-3
j_gene: TRBJ2-3

CDR3nt: TGTGCCATCAGTGGGACAGGGGTAAGGGAGCAGTACTTC
CDR3aa: CAISGTGVREQYF
d_gene: TRBD1
abundance: -
v_gene: TRBV10-3
j_gene: TRBJ2-7

CDR3nt: TGTGCCAGCAGCTTAGTGGGAGGTACTGGGGCCAACGTCCTGACTTTC
CDR3aa: CASSLVGGTGANVLTF
d_gene: -
abundance: many
v_gene: TRBV11-3
j_gene: TRBJ2-6

CDR3nt: TGTGCCAGCAGCTTACTAGCGGGTAACAATGAGCAGTTCTTC
CDR3aa: CASSLLAGNNEQFF
d_gene: TRBD2
abundance: -
v_gene: TRBV11-1
j_gene: TRBJ2-1

CDR3nt: TGTGCCAGCGGGACTAGCGGAGCGTACAATGAGCAGTTCTTC
CDR3aa: CASGTSGAYNEQFF
d_gene: TRBD2
abundance: many
v_gene: TRBV12-3/TRBV12-4
j_gene: TRBJ2-1

CDR3nt: TGTGCCACCAGGGCGACAGGGGGCAATTCACCCCTCCACTTT
CDR3aa: CATRATGGNSPLHF
d_gene: TRBD1
abundance: medium-sized
v_gene: TRBV15
j_gene: TRBJ1-6